This T cell receptor beta chain is drawn from a study of identical twins' blood T cells. Each TCR cDNA library carried sample-specific barcodes on both ends. TCRdb reprocessed the 5' RACE reads with MiXCR, giving one entry per CDR3 protein. The sample has 400,000 or so distinct CDR3 sequences, roughly 31% seen once. The study, taken as a whole, reports: Twins shared more top CDR3 clonotypes than unrelated donors did.

Germline-derived CDR1 and CDR2 are PRHDT and FYEKMQ (reference sequence). This CDR3 is 13 amino acids long. V shed 8 bases and J shed 2 bases, with 12 bases lying between them. With regard to this clonotype: Its target is unknown.

Sequencing input: PBMCs. The V gene is TRBV13, the J gene TRBJ1-2, with TRBD1 as a possible D gene (6 bases). This TCR was sampled from a woman aged 18 to 49 in good health. The CDR3 here is CASRSRGNYGYTF. The CDR3 DNA reads TGTGCCAGCCGCTCAAGGGGGAACTATGGCTACACCTTC.